These 25 T cell receptor beta chains share one sample of origin, sequenced in a study of radiotherapy plus CTLA-4 blockade in lung cancer. Profiling relied on immunoSEQ multiplex PCR, and the TCRdb table lists in-frame clones only, not all of them. The sample lists some 80,000 clones, 78% seen once, with over 20% in the top ten. Here the sequenced sample was peripheral blood, taken from a patient treated with radiotherapy plus ipilimumab. These receptors all come from a human donor with non-small cell lung cancer whose response to radiotherapy plus ipilimumab could not be evaluated. Some clones in this sample may be carry-over from other donors' samples.

The rearrangement joins TRBV6-5 to TRBJ2-3; D possibly corresponds to TRBD2 (6 bases). V lost 7 bases, J lost 2 bases, and 13 bases lay in between. The CDR3 contains 14 residues. Germline values: CDR1 MNHEY, CDR2 SVGAGI. The CDR3 loop is CASTLALNTDTQYF. The CDR3 DNA reads TGTGCCAGCACTCTAGCGCTGAACACAGATACGCAGTATTTT.

The rearrangement links TRBV19 to TRBJ1-2; the D is unclear. Germline lookup yields CDR1 LNHDA and CDR2 SQIVND (reference sequence). Trimming stripped 3 bases from V and 7 bases from J, with 6 bases between. The CDR3 has 11 amino acids. CDR3 residues: CASSIHGGYTF. CDR3 in DNA: TGTGCCAGTAGTATCCACGGTGGCTACACCTTC.

This chain joins TRBV6-5 and TRBJ1-1; a possible D gene is TRBD1 (6 bases). The CDR3 sequence is 14 residues long. V lost 4 bases and J 3 bases, leaving 12 bases between the germline ends. Germline CDR1 is MNHEY and CDR2 is SVGAGI. The CDR3, as DNA: TGTGCCAGCAGTTCACCAGGGGCCCACACTGAAGCTTTCTTT. It codes for CASSSPGAHTEAFF.

V gene TRBV7-2 combines with J gene TRBJ2-5, with 10 bases lining up with TRBD2. Germline trimming cut 3 bases from V and 11 bases from J; bases unmatched to any gene: 12. This CDR3 has 15 residues. Germline V gene data show CDR1 as SGHTA and CDR2 as FQGNSA. This CDR3 reads CASSFRVSGGYEQYF. The CDR3 coding sequence is TGTGCCAGCAGCTTTAGGGTTAGCGGGGGGTATGAGCAGTACTTC.

The chain links TRBV11-1 to TRBJ1-6; D is perhaps TRBD1 (6 bases). With 5 bases removed from V and 5 bases from J, the gap between germline ends came to 7 bases. Germline-derived CDR1 and CDR2 are SGHAT and FQDESV (reference sequence). The CDR3 consists of 13 residues. The CDR3 nucleotides read TGTGCCAGCAGCCCAGGGGATAATTCACCCCTCCACTTT. Translated: CASSPGDNSPLHF.

The rearrangement joins TRBV30 to TRBJ1-4; TRBD1 is a possible D gene (5 bases). Germline CDR1 is GTSNPN and CDR2 is SVGIG (reference sequence). The CDR3 is 15 amino acids. Trimming took 3 bases from V and 3 from J, leaving 14 bases between them. In nucleotides, the CDR3 is TGTGCCTGGAGCGCCCGACAGAATTCTAATGAAAAACTGTTTTTT. This codes for CAWSARQNSNEKLFF.

J is TRBJ1-3 and V is TRBV11-2; 9 bases align to TRBD1. This CDR3 is 15 amino acids long. The junction had 5 bases not matched to a gene; V was cut back by 5 bases and J by 3 bases. The germline CDR1 and CDR2 sequences are SGHAT and FQNNGV. The CDR3 nucleotides are TGTGCCAGCAGCCGGGGACAGGGCAATGGAAACACCATATATTTT. It is translated as CASSRGQGNGNTIYF.

As concerns this clone: A read error may account for a junction end that differs from germline. J is TRBJ2-7 and V is TRBV6-1; TRBD1 matches at 7 bases. The CDR3 totals 15 residues. The germline gives CDR1 MNHNS, CDR2 SASEGT. CDR3 nucleotides: TGTGTCAGCAGTGAAGAACAGGGGAGAGTCTACGAGCAGTACTTC. It specifies CVSSEEQGRVYEQYF.

This chain links TRBV12-2 with TRBJ2-3; the table's D gene call, TRBD2, was not cross checked with the DNA. TRBV12-2 is labeled a pseudogene. The CDR3 is made up of 16 amino acids. CDR3 region: CASRLSGPRRADTQYF. Here the CDR3 DNA reads TGTGCAAGTCGCTTATCGGGACCCAGGAGGGCAGATACGCAGTATTTT.

This chain joins TRBV19 and TRBJ1-5; D may be TRBD1 (6 bases). This CDR3 spans 15 amino acids. The ends were cut back, 5 bases at V and 5 bases at J, with 16 bases in the middle. The V gene's germline CDR1 is LNHDA and CDR2 SQIVND (reference sequence). Written as DNA, the CDR3 is TGTGCCAGTAGTCCCCGGGGGGGGCCATATCAGCCCCAGCATTTT. Encoded protein: CASSPRGGPYQPQHF.

The chain is built from TRBV7-9 and TRBJ1-5, with 11 bases fitting TRBD1. Trimming removed 5 bases from V and 6 bases from J; junction bases left unmatched: 3. Germline values: CDR1 SEHNR, CDR2 FQNEAQ (reference sequence). This CDR3 has 14 residues. CDR3 in DNA: TGTGCCAGCAGCCCCGGACAGGGGGCTCAGCCCCAGCATTTT. This gives the protein CASSPGQGAQPQHF.

This clone was counted between two and nine times. V usage is TRBV6-5 and J usage is TRBJ2-1; possibly TRBD1 for D (6 bases). V was trimmed by 7 bases and J by 4 bases, leaving 14 bases between them. Germline CDR1 reads MNHEY; CDR2 reads SVGAGI. The CDR3 runs 14 residues. The chain's CDR3 is CASTGGDYYNEQFF. The DNA of the CDR3 is TGTGCCAGCACTGGGGGCGACTATTACAATGAGCAGTTCTTC.

This clone is labeled as large. The chain has TRBV5-4 and TRBJ2-7; D is perhaps TRBD1 (6 bases). The CDR3 consists of 12 residues. V lost 9 bases to trimming and J lost 2 bases, with 12 bases between them. CDR1 and CDR2 (germline): SGHNT, YYREEE (reference sequence). As DNA, the CDR3 is TGTGCCACTTTAGGACAGACCTACGAGCAGTACTTC. This sequence encodes CATLGQTYEQYF.

The chain couples TRBV7-2 to TRBJ2-5; D call uncertain. The J call may be incorrect, as the DNA end agrees better with TRBJ2-7. Per germline, CDR1 SGHTA and CDR2 FQGNSA. The CDR3 length is 15 residues. CDR3 DNA: TGTGCCAGCAGCTTAGCGTCTGGGCAAACCTACGAGCAGTACTTC. Translating gives CASSLASGQTYEQYF.

The chain joins TRBV30 to TRBJ1-1, with a tentative D call TRBD1 (6 bases). The CDR3 is 15 residues long. The V and J ends lost 4 bases and 8 bases respectively, with 23 bases between them. Germline values: CDR1 GTSNPN, CDR2 SVGIG (reference sequence). The DNA for the CDR3 is TGTGCCTGGAACCCCTCGGGTGGAGGGGGGGGAGAAGCTTTCTTT. This codes for CAWNPSGGGGGEAFF.

The chain uses TRBV18 and TRBJ1-6; possible D gene TRBD1, 5 bases. CDR3 length equals 16 residues. The germline CDR1 and CDR2 sequences are KGHSH and LQKENI. Trimming left V 3 bases short and J 8 bases short, with 17 bases between. CDR3 sequence (DNA): TGTGCCAGCTCACCCACCAGACAGTCAACACATTCACCCCTCCACTTT. As protein: CASSPTRQSTHSPLHF. Supplemented by reference TRBV18 and TRBJ1-6, the full variable domain reads NAGVMQNPRHLVRRRGQEARLRCSPMKGHSHVYWYRQLPEEGLKFMVYLQKENIIDESGMPKERFSAEFPKEGPSILRIQQVVRGDSAAYFCASSPTRQSTHSPLHFGNGTRLTVT.

This chain links TRBV11-2 with TRBJ1-1, with D perhaps matching TRBD1 (6 bases). Deletions cut 3 bases from V and 2 bases from J, with 10 bases between. The germline gives CDR1 SGHAT, CDR2 FQNNGV. The CDR3 spans 14 residues. The CDR3 protein is CASSLGAGNTEAFF. As DNA, the CDR3 is TGTGCCAGCAGCTTGGGGGCAGGTAACACTGAAGCTTTCTTT.

The chain couples TRBV7-6 to TRBJ2-5; TRBD1 might be the D (5 bases). This CDR3 has 15 amino acids. Germline assignment: CDR1 SGHVS and CDR2 FNYEAQ. V lost 1 base and J 3 bases, leaving 12 bases between the germline ends. Here the CDR3 reads CASSLGWTFKETQYF. In nucleotides, the CDR3 is TGTGCCAGCAGCTTAGGTTGGACATTTAAAGAGACCCAGTACTTC.

The V gene is TRBV7-9, the J gene TRBJ2-3, with TRBD1 matching 10 bases. CDR1 and CDR2 from the germline V gene are SEHNR and FQNEAQ (reference sequence). V lost 6 bases and J lost 9; bases outside the gene matches: 12. The CDR3 loop spans 15 amino acids. The CDR3: CASRRTGTGEVTQYF. The CDR3 region has the DNA TGTGCCAGCAGGCGCACCGGGACAGGGGAAGTCACGCAGTATTTT.

J is TRBJ2-7 and V is TRBV19; 7 bases align to TRBD1. The trim removed 6 bases at V and 2 bases at J, leaving 4 bases unmatched. Germline V gives CDR1 LNHDA, CDR2 SQIVND (reference sequence). The CDR3 is 13 residues long. CDR3 nucleotide sequence: TGTGCCAGTAGCAGGGACAGTCCCTACGAGCAGTACTTC. As protein: CASSRDSPYEQYF.

V gene TRBV12-1 combines with J gene TRBJ2-3; the DNA was not compared with TRBD2, the D call given in the table. TRBV12-1 is listed as a pseudogene. The CDR3 totals 18 residues. CDR3 nucleotides: TGTGCCAGCAGCCCTCCCGGACTAGCGGGTCCCTACACAGATACGCAGTATTTT. It translates to CASSPPGLAGPYTDTQYF.

Here the CDR3 DNA reads TGCAGCGTTCTTCAATACGAGTCACTAGCGGGGCAAGAGACCCAGTACTTC. This gives the protein CSVLQYESLAGQETQYF. The chain links TRBV29-1 to TRBJ2-5; 10 bases agree with TRBD2. V lost 5 bases, J lost 2 bases, and 14 bases stayed unmatched. The germline V gene encodes CDR1 SQVTM and CDR2 ANQGSEA. The CDR3 contains 17 residues.

The chain carries TRBV27 and TRBJ1-2; no clear D. Germline V gene lookup returns CDR1 MNHEY and CDR2 SMNVEV (reference sequence). There are 14 residues in the CDR3. Trimming took off 2 bases at V and 8 bases at J, with 15 bases between the two ends. This CDR3 reads CASSLEASADGYTF. CDR3 sequence (DNA): TGTGCCAGCAGTTTAGAAGCGTCGGCTGACGGCTACACCTTC.

The chain links TRBV28 to TRBJ1-6; tentatively, D is TRBD1 (5 bases). The CDR3 spans 16 residues. With 1 base removed from V and 8 bases from J, the gap between germline ends came to 15 bases. The germline gives CDR1 MDHEN, CDR2 SYDVKM. The CDR3: CASSLYGSDSYSPLHF. The CDR3 nucleotides are TGTGCCAGCAGTTTATACGGTTCCGACAGCTATTCACCCCTCCACTTT. The full variable domain, rest sourced from reference TRBV28 and TRBJ1-6, is DVKVTQSSRYLVKRTGEKVFLECVQDMDHENMFWYRQDPGLGLRLIYFSYDVKMKEKGDIPEGYSVSREKKERFSLILESASTNQTSMYLCASSLYGSDSYSPLHFGNGTRLTVT.

This chain uses TRBV9 with TRBJ1-2; 9 nucleotides align to TRBD1. V lost 5 bases and J lost 2; bases outside the gene matches: 4. Per germline, CDR1 SGDLS and CDR2 YYNGEE. The CDR3 spans 14 residues. The CDR3 protein is CASSWTGANYGYTF. The CDR3 bases are TGTGCCAGCAGTTGGACAGGGGCAAACTATGGCTACACCTTC.